This is a list of T cell receptor beta chains from one sample in a study of PD-1 blockade in classical Hodgkin lymphoma. TCRdb's copy holds only in-frame clones and misses some; the assay was immunoSEQ multiplex PCR. Of 110,000 or so clones in the sample, approximately 90% were seen once. The sample was peripheral blood mononuclear cells (PBMCs), taken before the fourth cycle of nivolumab. These receptors came from a human donor with classical Hodgkin lymphoma. Each CDR3 is given with its conserved first and last residue. The D gene is left open where the match is weak. Clone size is shown for a subset of rows, as once, few, many or a class of expanded clone.

18	TRBD1	TRBV19	NA	TRBJ1-2	TGTGCCAGTAGTATTTTCCGGGACAGGGACGGAATCTCCTATGGCTACACCTTC	CASSIFRDRDGISYGYTF
14	NA	TRBV5-1	NA	TRBJ1-2	TGCGCCAGCAGCTTGGGGCCGACCGCCTATGGCTACACCTTC	CASSLGPTAYGYTF
14	NA	TRBV5-6	NA	TRBJ2-1	TGTGCCAGCAGCTTGGGAATTGGGGTAGGGAAGCAGTTCTTC	CASSLGIGVGKQFF
11	NA	TRBV29-1	once	TRBJ2-5	TGCAGCGTTGTTTGGGGGGAGACCCAGTACTTC	CSVVWGETQYF
14	NA	TRBV6-1	NA	TRBJ2-5	TGTGCCAGCAGTGAATCTACGGCGGGTCGGACCCAGTACTTC	CASSESTAGRTQYF
14	TRBD2	TRBV2	NA	TRBJ2-7	TGTGCCAGCAGTGGGGGACTAGGCCCTTACGAGCAGTACTTC	CASSGGLGPYEQYF
16	TRBD2	TRBV7-9	NA	TRBJ2-3	TGTGCCAGCAGCCCGTTAGCGGGAGTAAATGCAGATACGCAGTATTTT	CASSPLAGVNADTQYF
14	NA	TRBV7-2	NA	TRBJ2-1	TGTGCCAGCAGCTTAAGCGGCAGCGACAATGAGCAGTTCTTC	CASSLSGSDNEQFF
16	NA	TRBV15	NA	TRBJ2-7	TGTGCCACCAGCCCGCTGGGGGCGGGACTTAGTTACGAGCAGTACTTC	CATSPLGAGLSYEQYF
12	NA	TRBV10-3	NA	TRBJ1-2	TGTGCCATCAGTGAGTCGTATGTGGGCTACACCTTC	CAISESYVGYTF
14	NA	TRBV28	once	TRBJ2-1	TGTGCCAGCAGTCGGGCAGGGTCCTACAATGAGCAGTTCTTC	CASSRAGSYNEQFF
16	TRBD1	TRBV7-6	NA	TRBJ2-2	TGTGCCAGCAGCTCGACAGGGTTTGATTGGACCGGGGAGCTGTTTTTT	CASSSTGFDWTGELFF
14	TRBD1	TRBV6-6	NA	TRBJ1-3	TGTGCCAGCAGTTCCGGACAGGGGGCAGACACCATATATTTT	CASSSGQGADTIYF
15	TRBD1	TRBV29-1	NA	TRBJ2-3	TGCACCTCGGGGCCCGGGACAGGGGAGCCAGATACGCAGTATTTT	CTSGPGTGEPDTQYF
13	NA	TRBV5-4	NA	TRBJ2-1	TGTGCCAGCAGCCCAGGTCAGGGCAATGAGCAGTTCTTC	CASSPGQGNEQFF
16	TRBD2	TRBV9	NA	TRBJ2-1	TGTGCCAGCAGCGTAGGGCTAGCGGGGTCCTACAATGAGCAGTTCTTC	CASSVGLAGSYNEQFF
13	NA	TRBV6-9	NA	TRBJ2-7	TGTGCCAGCAGCCCGACAACTACCTACGAGCAGTACTTC	CASSPTTTYEQYF
14	NA	TRBV11-2	NA	TRBJ1-1	TGTGCCAGCAGCTTCAAACGGCGGAGCACTGAAGCTTTCTTT	CASSFKRRSTEAFF
11	TRBD1	TRBV20-1	NA	TRBJ1-2	TGCAGTGTGGACAGGAACTATGGCTACACCTTC	CSVDRNYGYTF
14	NA	TRBV5-1	NA	TRBJ1-1	TGCGCCAGCAGCTTTACCCAGAAGAACACTGAAGCTTTCTTT	CASSFTQKNTEAFF
15	TRBD2	TRBV5-1	NA	TRBJ2-7	TGCGCCAGCAGCGAGAATAGCGGGAGCTCCTACGAGCAGTACTTC	CASSENSGSSYEQYF
13	NA	TRBV28	NA	TRBJ1-2	TGTGCCAGCAGCCCCGGACCAAACTATGGCTACACCTTC	CASSPGPNYGYTF
15	NA	TRBV5-8	NA	TRBJ2-3	TGTGCCAGCAGCTTTAGGGGCAGGGACACAGATACGCAGTATTTT	CASSFRGRDTDTQYF
16	NA	TRBV7-9	NA	TRBJ2-1	TGTGCCAGCAGCTTATCTTTTCACCGGGAGCCCGGTGAGCAGTTCTTC	CASSLSFHREPGEQFF
17	NA	TRBV9	NA	TRBJ2-6	TGTGCCAGCAGCGCAGGGGACTCTCACTCTGGGGCCAACGTCCTGACTTTC	CASSAGDSHSGANVLTF
15	TRBD1	TRBV7-2	NA	TRBJ1-5	TGTGCCAGCAGCTTAGGGGACAGGGTGGGGCAGCCCCAGCATTTT	CASSLGDRVGQPQHF
13	NA	TRBV28	NA	TRBJ2-4	TGTGCCAGCGAGGGTCTAGCCAAAAACATTCAGTACTTC	CASEGLAKNIQYF
13	NA	TRBV9	NA	TRBJ2-5	TGTGCCAGCAGCGTACAGGGAGGAGAGACCCAGTACTTC	CASSVQGGETQYF
16	NA	TRBV15	NA	TRBJ2-5	TGTGCCACCAGCAGAGATCTCGCTAGCGAACAAGAGACCCAGTACTTC	CATSRDLASEQETQYF
14	NA	TRBV19	NA	TRBJ2-7	TGTGCCAGTAGTCCTCGGGACGGCAGCTACGAGCAGTACTTC	CASSPRDGSYEQYF
15	NA	TRBV6-1	NA	TRBJ2-6	TGTGCCAGCAGTGAAGCAAAGTCTGGGGCCAACGTCCTGACTTTC	CASSEAKSGANVLTF
15	TRBD2	TRBV9	NA	TRBJ2-2	TGTGCCAGCAGCCCAGCGGGAGCGAACACCGGGGAGCTGTTTTTT	CASSPAGANTGELFF
18	NA	TRBV25-1	few	TRBJ2-3	TGTGCCAGCAGTGAAGCTCTCCCGACTATGGGCCGGTTGGATACGCAGTATTTT	CASSEALPTMGRLDTQYF
15	TRBD1	TRBV6-6	NA	TRBJ2-7	TGTGCCAGCAGCCTGGACAGGGAAAGCTCCTACGAGCAGTACTTC	CASSLDRESSYEQYF
17	NA	TRBV15	NA	TRBJ1-4	TGTGCCACCAGCAGAGATCCTGTGACAGTCGAACTGGAAAAACTGTTTTTT	CATSRDPVTVELEKLFF
13	NA	TRBV5-1	NA	TRBJ1-3	TGCGCCAGCAGCTTGGTGACCGGAAACACCATATATTTT	CASSLVTGNTIYF
15	NA	TRBV6-5	NA	TRBJ1-1	TGTGCCAGCAGTTACGTTCCAGGGGCGAACACTGAAGCTTTCTTT	CASSYVPGANTEAFF
13	NA	TRBV7-9	NA	TRBJ2-7	TGTGCCAGCAGCTTACGAACCCCCTACGAGCAGTACTTC	CASSLRTPYEQYF
15	TRBD1	TRBV5-8	NA	TRBJ2-1	TGTGCCAGCAGCCGGGACAGGGTAACCTACAATGAGCAGTTCTTC	CASSRDRVTYNEQFF
11	NA	TRBV20-1	NA	TRBJ2-7	TGCAGTGCAGGGTCCGGCTACGAGCAGTACTTC	CSAGSGYEQYF
15	TRBD1	TRBV2	NA	TRBJ1-2	TGTGCCAGCAGCCTACGGGACAGGGGAATTTATGGCTACACCTTC	CASSLRDRGIYGYTF
12	NA	TRBV7-6	NA	TRBJ1-4	TGTGCCAGCAGCACGGGACGGTCGAAACTGTTTTTT	CASSTGRSKLFF
16	TRBD1	TRBV28	NA	TRBJ2-7	TGTGCCAGCAGTGCCCCCCGGGACAGGGGGATCTACGAGCAGTACTTC	CASSAPRDRGIYEQYF
15	NA	TRBV10-2	once	TRBJ1-2	TGCGCCAGCAGTGAGCGGGAGGCGACACTCTATGGCTACACCTTC	CASSEREATLYGYTF
12	NA	TRBV6-6	NA	TRBJ2-1	TGTGCCAGCAGTTACTCGACTCCTGAGCAGTTCTTC	CASSYSTPEQFF
16	NA	TRBV4-3	NA	TRBJ1-4	TGCGCCAGCAGCCCGGGCCAGAGGGGAAGTAGCGAAAAACTGTTTTTT	CASSPGQRGSSEKLFF
17	NA	TRBV5-4	NA	TRBJ2-2	TGTGCCAGCAGGGGGGGCGGTTACTTGGAAGTAAACGGGGAGCTGTTTTTT	CASRGGGYLEVNGELFF
17	NA	TRBV7-2	NA	TRBJ2-1	TGTGCCAGCAGCTTAGCGCATTTCAGCGGCAAGCTCAATGAGCAGTTCTTC	CASSLAHFSGKLNEQFF
13	TRBD2	TRBV10-3	NA	TRBJ2-3	TGTGCCATCCAGCGGGAGGGCACAGATACGCAGTATTTT	CAIQREGTDTQYF
13	TRBD1	TRBV2	NA	TRBJ1-2	TGTGCCAGCCGGGGACAGGCTGCGCATGGCTACACCTTC	CASRGQAAHGYTF
14	NA	TRBV28	NA	TRBJ1-4	TGTGCCAGCAGCCCCAACGTTGGGGTTGAAAAACTGTTTTTT	CASSPNVGVEKLFF
13	NA	TRBV2	NA	TRBJ2-5	TGTGCCAGCAGTCGGGAAGTACAAGAGACCCAGTACTTC	CASSREVQETQYF
14	NA	TRBV19	NA	TRBJ1-2	TGTGCCAGTAGTATAAGGGATGGGGCCTATGGCTACACCTTC	CASSIRDGAYGYTF
13	NA	TRBV6-4	NA	TRBJ2-3	TGTGCCAGCAGTGAAGGGAGGACTAATACGCAGTATTTT	CASSEGRTNTQYF